This T cell receptor (beta chain) derives from a study of siplizumab effects on memory and regulatory T cells (dated by TCRdb to about 2019). For the wider study: Across roughly 8 responder-stimulator pairs, paired mixed lymphocyte reactions were conducted with siplizumab at approximately 0.96 ug/mL and without drug. The study looked at the effect of siplizumab, an anti-CD2 antibody, on alloreactive T-cell subsets in allogeneic mixed lymphocyte reactions made from human PBMCs.

To prepare the library, the immunoSEQ multiplex PCR assay was applied. The deep sequencing platform assayed 90,000 to 100,000 TCR templates per sample. Genomic DNA extracted from sorted T cells was used for TCRbeta CDR3 sequencing. On the study's bioinformatics: The R programming language was used for the clonal analysis of the TCRbeta CDR3 data. Alloreactive CD4+ and CD8+ clones were identified by comparing unstimulated samples to CFSE-low samples taken after the reaction. Alloreactive CD4+ clones were assigned to regulatory or non-regulatory origin by matching sequences to sorted unstimulated Treg and non-Treg repertoires. Held by TCRdb, this immuneACCESS table contains in-frame sequences only and omits some clones. Under half of the omission traces to an unresolved V gene where checked; the cause of the rest is unknown. Clone size and V and J calls were adopted from that table, with D and trimming inferred from the DNA. In this sample the table shows 15,000 to 20,000 clones, around half of which occur a single time. The ten most abundant clones make up around 5% of the sample.

Cells from the mixed lymphocyte reactions were cocultured for around six days at 37 degrees C. Responder PBMCs were labelled with CFSE and stimulator PBMCs with Violet Dye, then combined at a 1:1 ratio. Sorted unstimulated T cells and proliferating T cells recovered from mixed lymphocyte reactions were subjected to TCRbeta CDR3 sequencing. Fresh whole blood from approximately ten HLA-typed healthy donors was used to isolate PBMCs. After the mixed lymphocyte reaction, proliferating CFSE-low responder T cells were FACS-sorted for TCR sequencing. From the germline V gene (reference sequence), CDR1 is SGHNT and CDR2 is YYREEE. V is clipped by 2 bases and J by 9 bases, and the sequence between their germline boundaries is 15 bases long. Reading from cysteine to phenylalanine, the CDR3 counts 13 amino acids. The retained sequence is limited to the CDR3, 39 bases, with the frame set at the first base. Overall study outcomes, separate from this receptor: Because sequences below about 10^-5 frequency were poorly captured, only a minor fraction of alloreactive clones could be mapped to unstimulated subsets. About 80-96% of proliferating CD4+ or CD8+ clones could not be given a naive or memory phenotype. Of the alloreactive CD4+ clones that could be mapped, the Treg-derived share averaged about 63% with siplizumab compared with 25% to 30% in control reactions. The cumulative frequency of alloreactive sequences that could be traced back to unstimulated CD4+ memory T cells was significantly reduced by siplizumab. Greater diversity appeared to be present in unstimulated naive T cells than in memory T cells, and a substantial contribution to the alloresponse seemed to be made by naive cells. Whether proliferating Tregs from siplizumab cultures were suppressive was not functionally confirmed.

About this clone itself: Its cognate antigen has yet to be identified. Per-base qualities were not stored, and no clone one base away is much larger.

This TCR came from a human donor in good health; the cells came from an allogeneic mixed lymphocyte reaction. The sequence links TRBV5-4 to TRBJ2-7; the D segment may tentatively be TRBD1 or TRBD2, each giving 5 matched bases. Sequenced sample: CFSE-low (dividing) CD4+ T cells sorted from an allogeneic mixed lymphocyte reaction. The CDR3 reads CASSLTGREGQYF. The DNA sequence follows: TGTGCCAGCAGCTTAACAGGACGAGAGGGGCAGTACTTC.